This T cell receptor (beta chain) was captured by sequencing in a study of T cell responses to AZD1222 COVID-19 vaccine. TCRdb keeps only in-frame clones here, not all; method: immunoSEQ multiplex PCR. The table has some 89,000 clones, approximately 89% seen once. Concerning this clone itself: What it recognizes is unknown.

Findings and limits, study-wide: Along spike, vaccine-associated CD4 TCRs were found throughout, with dominance at 160-218 and 743-854.

The CDR3 is 15 residues long. Deletions cut 6 bases from V and 2 bases from J, with 14 bases between. The germline gives CDR1 KGHSH, CDR2 LQKENI. The sequence came from an adult in good health. The specimen comprised peripheral blood, sampled on day 0 of AZD1222 vaccination. The gene calls are TRBV18 and TRBJ1-5, with D possibly TRBD1 on 5 matching bases. For the CDR3, the DNA is TGTGCCAGCTCGGCCGGGACGCTGGGCAATCAGCCCCAGCATTTT. Protein sequence: CASSAGTLGNQPQHF.